This T cell receptor (beta chain) stems from a study of blood T cells in healthy people across ages. The CDR3 has 10 residues. V was clipped by 4 bases and J by 11 bases, with 8 bases between them. The germline gives CDR1 SNHLY, CDR2 FYNNEI. A second about 6 to 11 cycle PCR used barcoded and J-beta primers. Unique molecular identifiers of 12 random nucleotides labeled each cDNA. TCRdb re-derived calls from the 5' RACE reads in MiXCR, one entry per CDR3 protein. Of approximately 960,000 distinct CDR3 sequences in the sample, roughly 29% were seen once. The sample holds many counts of this clonotype. This same sample was also part of a study on T cells of mothers and their children.

The TCR originated in a woman between 35 and 50 years old in good health. The chain joins TRBV2 to TRBJ2-5; the D is unclear. The sample taken for sequencing was blood. This chain's CDR3 is CASSVGAQYF. CDR3 coding DNA: TGTGCCAGCAGTGTTGGAGCACAGTACTTC. The variable domain in full, completed from reference TRBV2 and TRBJ2-5, reads EPEVTQTPSHQVTQMGQEVILRCVPISNHLYFYWYRQILGQKVEFLVSFYNNEISEKSEIFDDQFSVERPDGSNFTLKIRSTKLEDSAMYFCASSVGAQYFGPGTRLLVL.